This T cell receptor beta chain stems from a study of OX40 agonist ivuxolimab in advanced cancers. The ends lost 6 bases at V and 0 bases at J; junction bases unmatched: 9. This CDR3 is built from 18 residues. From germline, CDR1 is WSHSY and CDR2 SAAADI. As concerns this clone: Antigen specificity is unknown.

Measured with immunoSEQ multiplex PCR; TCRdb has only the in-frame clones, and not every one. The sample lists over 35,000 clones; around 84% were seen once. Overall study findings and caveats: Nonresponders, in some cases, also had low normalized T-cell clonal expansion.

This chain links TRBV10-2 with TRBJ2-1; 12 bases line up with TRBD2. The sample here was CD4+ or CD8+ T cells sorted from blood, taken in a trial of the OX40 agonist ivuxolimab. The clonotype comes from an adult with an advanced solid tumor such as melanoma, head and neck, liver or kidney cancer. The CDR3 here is CASSLRLAGVSSYNEQFF. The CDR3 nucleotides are TGCGCCAGCAGCCTGAGACTAGCGGGGGTGAGCTCCTACAATGAGCAGTTCTTC.